The clone carrying this T cell receptor beta chain came up many times. Germline V gives CDR1 SEHNR, CDR2 FQNEAQ (reference sequence). This CDR3 is 13 amino acids long. Deletions cut 1 base from V and 5 bases from J, with 6 bases between. Healthy Caucasian individuals from Russia aged roughly 6 to 100 were enrolled as donors. The data were obtained in a study of blood T cells in healthy people across ages. Together with a sample-barcoded 5' primer, a J-beta primer mix was included in a second PCR lasting roughly 6 to 12 cycles. In TCRdb, the 5' RACE reads were re-called with MiXCR into one record per CDR3 protein. Here the sample spans roughly 1,700,000 distinct CDR3 sequences, over 25% being singletons.

The receptor's source is a woman under 40 in good health. Sequenced input: blood. The V gene is TRBV7-9, the J gene TRBJ1-5; D is unresolved. The chain's CDR3 is CASSLEEDQPQHF. The CDR3 DNA reads TGTGCCAGCAGCTTAGAGGAGGATCAGCCCCAGCATTTT.